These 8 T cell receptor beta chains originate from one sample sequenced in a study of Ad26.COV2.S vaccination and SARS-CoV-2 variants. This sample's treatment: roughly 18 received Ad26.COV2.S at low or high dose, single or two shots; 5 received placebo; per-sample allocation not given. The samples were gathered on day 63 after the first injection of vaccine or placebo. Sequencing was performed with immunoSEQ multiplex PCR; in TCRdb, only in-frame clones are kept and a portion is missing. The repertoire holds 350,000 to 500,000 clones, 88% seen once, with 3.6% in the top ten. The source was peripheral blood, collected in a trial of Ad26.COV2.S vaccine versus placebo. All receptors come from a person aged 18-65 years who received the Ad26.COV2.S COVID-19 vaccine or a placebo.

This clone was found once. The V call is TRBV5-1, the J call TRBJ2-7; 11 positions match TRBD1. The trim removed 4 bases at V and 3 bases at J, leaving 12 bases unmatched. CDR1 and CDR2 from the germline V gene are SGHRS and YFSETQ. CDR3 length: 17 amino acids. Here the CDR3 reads CASSLGTGGKVDYEQYF. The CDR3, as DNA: TGCGCCAGCAGCCTCGGGACAGGGGGAAAAGTGGACTACGAGCAGTACTTC.

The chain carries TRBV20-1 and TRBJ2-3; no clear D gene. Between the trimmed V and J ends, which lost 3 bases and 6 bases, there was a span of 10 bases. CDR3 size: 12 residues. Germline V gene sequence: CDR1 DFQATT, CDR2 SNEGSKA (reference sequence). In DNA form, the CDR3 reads TGCAGTGCTAGTCCCCGCGAGGATACGCAGTATTTT. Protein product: CSASPREDTQYF.

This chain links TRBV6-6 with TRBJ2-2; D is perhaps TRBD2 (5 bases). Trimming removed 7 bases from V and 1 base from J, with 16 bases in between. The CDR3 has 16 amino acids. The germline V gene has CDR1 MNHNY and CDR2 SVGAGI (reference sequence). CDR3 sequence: CASTTGKSGNTGELFF. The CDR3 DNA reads TGTGCCAGCACGACCGGGAAATCGGGGAACACCGGGGAGCTGTTTTTT.

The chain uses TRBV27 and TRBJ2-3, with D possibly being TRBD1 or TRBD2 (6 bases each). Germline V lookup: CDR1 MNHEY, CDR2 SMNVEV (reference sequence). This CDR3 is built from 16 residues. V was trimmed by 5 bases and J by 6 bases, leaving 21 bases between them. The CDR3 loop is CASSLGGTFFSDTQYF. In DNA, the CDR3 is TGTGCCAGCAGTCTGGGCGGGACATTCTTTTCCGATACGCAGTATTTT.

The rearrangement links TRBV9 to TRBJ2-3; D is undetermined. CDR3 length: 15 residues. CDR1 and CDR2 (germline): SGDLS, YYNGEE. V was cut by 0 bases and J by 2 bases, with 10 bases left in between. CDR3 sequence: CASSVGVGYTDTQYF. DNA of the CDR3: TGTGCCAGCAGCGTAGGGGTAGGTTACACAGATACGCAGTATTTT. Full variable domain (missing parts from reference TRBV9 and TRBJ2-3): DSGVTQTPKHLITATGQRVTLRCSPRSGDLSVYWYQQSLDQGLQFLIQYYNGEERAKGNILERFSAQQFPDLHSELNLSSLELGDSALYFCASSVGVGYTDTQYFGPGTRLTVL.

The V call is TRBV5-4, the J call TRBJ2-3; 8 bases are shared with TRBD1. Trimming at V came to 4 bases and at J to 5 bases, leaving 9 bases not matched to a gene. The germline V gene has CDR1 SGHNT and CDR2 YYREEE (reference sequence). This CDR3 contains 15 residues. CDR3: CASSLDRARRDTQYF. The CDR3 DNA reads TGTGCCAGCAGCCTGGACAGGGCGCGCCGAGATACGCAGTATTTT.

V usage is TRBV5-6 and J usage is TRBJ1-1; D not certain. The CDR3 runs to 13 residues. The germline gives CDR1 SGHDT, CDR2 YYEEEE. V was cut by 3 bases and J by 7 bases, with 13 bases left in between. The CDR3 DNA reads TGTGCCAGCAGCTCCGGACGGGCCCTTGAAGCTTTCTTT. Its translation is CASSSGRALEAFF.

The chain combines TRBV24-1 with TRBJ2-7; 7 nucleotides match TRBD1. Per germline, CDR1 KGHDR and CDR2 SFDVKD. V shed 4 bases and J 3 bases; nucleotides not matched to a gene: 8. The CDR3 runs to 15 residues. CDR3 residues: CATSDTRDSIYEQYF. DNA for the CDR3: TGTGCCACCAGTGACACCCGGGACAGTATCTACGAGCAGTACTTC.